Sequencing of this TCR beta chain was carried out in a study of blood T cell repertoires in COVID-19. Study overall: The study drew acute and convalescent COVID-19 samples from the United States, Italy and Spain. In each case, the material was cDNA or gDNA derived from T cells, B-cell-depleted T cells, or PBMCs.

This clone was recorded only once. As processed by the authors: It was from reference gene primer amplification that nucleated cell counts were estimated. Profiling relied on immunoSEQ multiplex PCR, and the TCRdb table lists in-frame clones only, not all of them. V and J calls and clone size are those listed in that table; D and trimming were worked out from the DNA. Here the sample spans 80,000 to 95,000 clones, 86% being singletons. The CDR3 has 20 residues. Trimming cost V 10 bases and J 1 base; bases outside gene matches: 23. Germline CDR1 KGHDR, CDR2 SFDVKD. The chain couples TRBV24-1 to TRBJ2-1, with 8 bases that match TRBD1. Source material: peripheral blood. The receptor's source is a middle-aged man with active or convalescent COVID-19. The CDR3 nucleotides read TGTGCCACTTACAGGATCCGGGACAGGTTTCCTCGGCGATCCTACAATGAGCAGTTCTTC. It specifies CATYRIRDRFPRRSYNEQFF.